What follows are 26 T cell receptor beta chains derived from one specimen sequenced in a study of blood T cells in healthy people across ages (dated by TCRdb to about 2015). The library was produced with 5' RACE. TCRdb records Illumina HiSeq 2500 as the sequencer. The second PCR ran for roughly 7 to 11 cycles and used a J-beta primer mix along with a sample-barcoded 5' primer. TCRdb took the public reads, trimmed them with fastp at Q25, ran MiXCR for clone calling and kept in-frame beta chains. Rows are unified per CDR3 protein, each entry keeping the most common DNA and genes. The sample data list approximately 760,000 distinct CDR3 sequences, and 20% to 25% of these were observed just once. The ten largest account for around 9.2% of the sample. This same sample was also part of a study on T cells of mothers and their children.

The sequenced material came from blood. These receptors were obtained from a boy aged 5 to 17 in good health.

The V and J genes are TRBV29-1 and TRBJ2-1; 7 positions match TRBD2. With the DNA end fitting TRBJ2-7 better, the J assignment may be wrong. The CDR3 consists of 12 residues. The germline V gene encodes CDR1 SQVTM and CDR2 ANQGSEA. CDR3 loop: CSGAGNSYEQYF. In nucleotides, the CDR3 is TGCAGCGGAGCGGGGAACTCCTACGAGCAGTACTTC.

This clonotype was counted between two and nine times. The chain employs TRBV10-3 and TRBJ2-7, with D hard to call. The CDR3 sequence is 12 residues long. Between the trimmed V and J ends, which lost 4 bases and 3 bases, there was a span of 7 bases. The V gene's germline CDR1 is ENHRY and CDR2 SYGVKD. CDR3 in DNA: TGTGCCATCAGTGTTGGCAGCTACGAGCAGTACTTC. The encoded protein is CAISVGSYEQYF.

The chain combines TRBV7-8 with TRBJ2-3, with 12 bases that match TRBD2. Germline V gene sequence: CDR1 SGHVS, CDR2 FQNEAQ. Germline trimming cut 6 bases from V and 3 bases from J; bases unmatched to any gene: 13. The CDR3 is 18 amino acids. This CDR3 is CASRSLAGGPEGTDTQYF. The CDR3 nucleotides are TGTGCCAGCAGGAGTCTAGCGGGAGGGCCTGAGGGTACAGATACGCAGTATTTT. Drawing the rest from reference TRBV7-8 and TRBJ2-3, the complete variable domain is GAGVSQSPRYKVAKRGQDVALRCDPISGHVSLFWYQQALGQGPEFLTYFQNEAQLDKSGLPSDRFFAERPEGSVSTLKIQRTQQEDSAVYLCASRSLAGGPEGTDTQYFGPGTRLTVL.

The sample holds many counts of this clonotype. The CDR3 DNA sequence: TGTGCCAGCAGCCCGGGTAGGGGAGGGACCTACGAGCAGTACTTC. The encoded protein is CASSPGRGGTYEQYF. The V call is TRBV12-3 or TRBV12-4, the J call TRBJ2-7, with 7 bases aligning to TRBD2. V shed 6 bases, J shed 2 bases, and the junction held 10 bases outside the gene matches. This CDR3 contains 15 residues.

The chain carries TRBV7-9 and TRBJ2-5; no definite D call. The end of the DNA fits TRBJ2-7 better, so the J call may be wrong. The CDR3 covers 13 residues. The germline V gene encodes CDR1 SEHNR and CDR2 FQNEAQ (reference sequence). The CDR3 loop is CASSSLITHEQYF. Written as DNA, the CDR3 is TGTGCCAGCAGCTCACTCATTACCCACGAGCAGTACTTC.

This clonotype has a handful of counts. V gene TRBV6-1 combines with J gene TRBJ1-5, with D uncertain. This CDR3 has 15 residues. V shed 2 bases and J shed 3 bases, with 11 bases lying between them. CDR1 and CDR2 from the germline V gene are MNHNS and SASEGT. The CDR3 nucleotides are TGTGCCAGCAGTGAAATCGCGGCGGACAATCAGCCCCAGCATTTT. Protein: CASSEIAADNQPQHF.

The rearrangement links TRBV28 to TRBJ2-1; no definite D call. The V end was cut by 6 bases, the J end by 4 bases, with 16 bases between. The length of the CDR3 is 15 residues. CDR1 MDHEN and CDR2 SYDVKM come from the germline V gene. CDR3 sequence (DNA): TGTGCCAGCAGCCCCATCTCGAATGGGTACAATGAGCAGTTCTTC. Translated: CASSPISNGYNEQFF.

This clonotype was counted a few times. The rearrangement uses TRBV20-1 and TRBJ2-4, with a weak D call TRBD1 (5 bases). The CDR3 length is 15 residues. Germline CDR1 reads DFQATT; CDR2 reads SNEGSKA (reference sequence). Trimming cost V 1 base and J 1 base, with 11 bases left between them. For the CDR3, the DNA is TGCAGTGCTAGAGTCCAGGGAAACGCCAAAAACATTCAGTACTTC. Its translation is CSARVQGNAKNIQYF.

This clonotype has just a few counts. The chain couples TRBV2 to TRBJ2-5, with TRBD1 identical over 7 bases. The trim removed 4 bases at V and 3 bases at J, leaving 5 bases unmatched. The CDR3 is 14 residues long. The germline gives CDR1 SNHLY, CDR2 FYNNEI. For the CDR3, the DNA is TGTGCCAGCAGTGCCGGGACAGCGGAAGAGACCCAGTACTTC. It is translated as CASSAGTAEETQYF. Full variable domain (missing parts from reference TRBV2 and TRBJ2-5): EPEVTQTPSHQVTQMGQEVILRCVPISNHLYFYWYRQILGQKVEFLVSFYNNEISEKSEIFDDQFSVERPDGSNFTLKIRSTKLEDSAMYFCASSAGTAEETQYFGPGTRLLVL.

This clonotype was seen more than once but under ten times. CDR3 amino acids: CASSHGLEYNEQFF. The CDR3 coding sequence is TGCGCCAGCAGCCACGGACTGGAATACAATGAGCAGTTCTTC. The chain has TRBV5-1 and TRBJ2-1; D might be TRBD2 (5 bases). CDR1 SGHRS and CDR2 YFSETQ come from the germline V gene. Trimming took off 4 bases at V and 4 bases at J, with 12 bases between the two ends. The CDR3 spans 14 residues.

In the case of this clonotype: One junction end does not reproduce the germline sequence, and a read error may be involved. The V gene is TRBV7-2, the J gene TRBJ2-1; D is ambiguous. This CDR3 is built from 15 residues. Germline CDR1 and CDR2: SGHTA and FQGNSA. CDR3 amino acids: CAGSLQKFSYNEQFF. The CDR3 DNA follows: TGTGCCGGCAGCTTACAGAAATTCTCCTACAATGAGCAGTTCTTC.

The table lists this clonotype with a few counts. The chain is built from TRBV5-5 and TRBJ2-5; TRBD2 matches at 8 bases. V shed 3 bases, J shed 4 bases, and the junction held 5 bases outside the gene matches. Germline CDR1 SGHKS, CDR2 YYEKEE (reference sequence). The CDR3 runs 14 residues. The CDR3 nucleotides read TGTGCCAGCAGCTCAACGGGACTAGTAGAGACCCAGTACTTC. It encodes CASSSTGLVETQYF.

This clonotype was found many times. The chain carries TRBV20-1 and TRBJ2-1, with 8 bases fitting TRBD2. This CDR3 has 14 amino acids. Trimming removed 4 bases from V and 6 bases from J; junction bases left unmatched: 8. Germline V gene data show CDR1 as DFQATT and CDR2 as SNEGSKA (reference sequence). CDR3 DNA sequence: TGCAGTGCTATGAGCGGGAGCCCGAGCAATGAGCAGTTCTTC. This encodes CSAMSGSPSNEQFF.

In its sample, this clonotype was seen a few times. The chain recombines TRBV29-1 with TRBJ1-2; 10 nucleotides match TRBD1. The CDR3 spans 14 residues. CDR1 SQVTM and CDR2 ANQGSEA come from the germline V gene. V gave up 7 bases and J gave up 8 bases; unmatched junction bases: 13. CDR3 bases: TGCAGCGCTCCCGGGACAGGGGATAAGTGGGGCTACACCTTC. It translates to CSAPGTGDKWGYTF.

The chain recombines TRBV16 with TRBJ2-5, with a possible D match to TRBD2 (7 bases). Judging by the DNA end, TRBJ2-7 fits better; the J call may be wrong. This CDR3 spans 16 amino acids. Per germline, CDR1 KGHSY and CDR2 FQNENV. CDR3 amino acids: CASSPEGRGATYEQYF. DNA of the CDR3: TGTGCCAGCAGCCCTGAGGGGAGGGGGGCTACCTACGAGCAGTACTTC.

This clonotype was detected ten times or more. The junction and the germline gene differ at one end; a read error may be behind it. The chain uses TRBV5-1 and TRBJ2-5; D not resolved. This CDR3 contains 11 residues. Germline CDR1 reads SGHRS; CDR2 reads YFSETQ. CDR3 sequence reads: CASSHQETQYF. Here the CDR3 DNA reads TGTGCCAGCAGCCACCAAGAGACCCAGTACTTC.

This clonotype occurred a few times. V usage is TRBV11-2 and J usage is TRBJ2-5, with 7 bases that match TRBD2. Per germline, CDR1 SGHAT and CDR2 FQNNGV. V was clipped by 1 base and J by 4 bases; unmatched bases: 15. The CDR3 is 18 amino acids. The CDR3 DNA is TGTGCCAGCAGCTTAGTCGCTAGCGGCCTCCCTTGGGGAGAGACCCAGTACTTC. This encodes CASSLVASGLPWGETQYF.

In its sample, this clonotype was seen a few times. The gene calls are TRBV7-9 and TRBJ2-3, with a possible D match to TRBD2 (5 bases). Trimming took off 5 bases at V and 8 bases at J, with 23 bases between the two ends. Germline V gives CDR1 SEHNR, CDR2 FQNEAQ (reference sequence). The CDR3 consists of 16 residues. The CDR3 region is CASSATSLRGIGTQYF. CDR3 DNA: TGTGCCAGCAGCGCCACTAGTCTTCGTGGGATAGGTACGCAGTATTTT.

The chain uses TRBV19 and TRBJ2-1; TRBD2 agrees at 8 bases. Germline CDR1 reads LNHDA; CDR2 reads SQIVND (reference sequence). J was trimmed by 2 bases and V by 0 bases; bases with no gene match: 9. The CDR3 length is 18 residues. In DNA, the CDR3 is TGTGCCAGTAGTATAGATACGGGGGGGCTATTAGCCTACAATGAGCAGTTCTTC. This codes for CASSIDTGGLLAYNEQFF.

This clonotype was observed a few times. The chain links TRBV20-1 to TRBJ2-3; tentative D call: TRBD2 (6 bases). Trimming removed 3 bases from V and 6 bases from J, with 13 bases in between. Germline-derived CDR1 and CDR2 are DFQATT and SNEGSKA (reference sequence). CDR3 length equals 13 residues. In DNA form, the CDR3 reads TGCAGTGCTAGGGGACTTCCCTGGGATACGCAGTATTTT. It encodes CSARGLPWDTQYF.

The gene calls are TRBV3-1 and TRBJ2-2; 14 bases agree with TRBD2. The germline V gene encodes CDR1 LGHDT and CDR2 YNNKEL (reference sequence). CDR3 length equals 18 residues. The V segment lost 4 bases and the J segment 0 bases; nucleotides outside the gene matches: 4. This CDR3 is CASSRGLAGGSNTGELFF. CDR3 nucleotide sequence: TGTGCCAGCAGCCGCGGACTAGCGGGGGGCTCGAACACCGGGGAGCTGTTTTTT.

This clonotype was seen only a few times. The genes are TRBV5-1 and TRBJ1-4, with D hard to call. Germline V CDR1 and CDR2: SGHRS, YFSETQ. V was pared by 4 bases and J by 0 bases, with 7 bases between. This CDR3 is built from 14 residues. The CDR3 sequence: CASSLLTTNEKLFF. Written as DNA, the CDR3 is TGCGCCAGCAGCCTACTTACAACTAATGAAAAACTGTTTTTT.

V and J are TRBV19 and TRBJ1-1; D is ambiguous. CDR3 length: 13 residues. The V end lost 6 bases, the J end lost 2 bases, and 10 bases lay between the germline ends. Germline V gene lookup returns CDR1 LNHDA and CDR2 SQIVND (reference sequence). This chain's CDR3 is CASRRMINTEAFF. Here the CDR3 DNA reads TGTGCCAGTAGAAGGATGATAAACACTGAAGCTTTCTTT.

The chain couples TRBV10-3 to TRBJ2-2; a possible D gene is TRBD2 (5 bases). Trimming shortened V by 5 bases and J by 7 bases, and 11 bases separated the two germline ends. Germline loops: CDR1 ENHRY, CDR2 SYGVKD. The CDR3 loop spans 13 amino acids. CDR3 bases: TGTGCCATCAGTAAGGACCGGGACGGGGAGCTGTTTTTT. It specifies CAISKDRDGELFF.

The table lists this clonotype with a few counts. V gene TRBV5-5 combines with J gene TRBJ2-5; D is undetermined. The J call is doubtful: the DNA matches TRBJ2-7 better. This CDR3 is built from 14 residues. In germline, CDR1 is SGHKS, CDR2 YYEKEE (reference sequence). This CDR3 reads CASSLDYFSYEQYF. The CDR3 coding sequence is TGTGCCAGCAGCTTGGACTACTTCTCCTACGAGCAGTACTTC.

V gene TRBV5-1 combines with J gene TRBJ2-5; D is uncertain. V dropped 0 bases and J dropped 3 bases, with 15 bases sitting between them. CDR3 length: 16 amino acids. Germline V gene sequence: CDR1 SGHRS, CDR2 YFSETQ. Here the CDR3 reads CASSLVVGIIEETQYF. CDR3 bases: TGCGCCAGCAGCTTGGTCGTAGGGATAATCGAAGAGACCCAGTACTTC.